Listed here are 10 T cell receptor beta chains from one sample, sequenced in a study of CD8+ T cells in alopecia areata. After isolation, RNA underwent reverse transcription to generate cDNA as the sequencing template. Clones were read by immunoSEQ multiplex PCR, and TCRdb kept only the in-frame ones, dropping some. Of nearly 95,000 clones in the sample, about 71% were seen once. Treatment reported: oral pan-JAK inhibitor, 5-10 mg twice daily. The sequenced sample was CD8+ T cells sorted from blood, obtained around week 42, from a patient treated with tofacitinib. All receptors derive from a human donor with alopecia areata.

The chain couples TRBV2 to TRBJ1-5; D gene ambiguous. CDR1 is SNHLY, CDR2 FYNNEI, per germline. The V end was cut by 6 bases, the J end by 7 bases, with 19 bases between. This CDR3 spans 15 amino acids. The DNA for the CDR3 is TGTGCCAGCAGGAAATCCGGGGAAGGCAGGCAGCCCCAGCATTTT. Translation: CASRKSGEGRQPQHF.

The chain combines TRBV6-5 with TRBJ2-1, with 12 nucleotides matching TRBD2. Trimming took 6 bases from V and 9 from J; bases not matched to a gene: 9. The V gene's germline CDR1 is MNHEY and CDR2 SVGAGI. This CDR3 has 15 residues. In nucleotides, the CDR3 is TGTGCCAGCAGCTCGACTAGCGGGGGTCACAGTGAGCAGTTCTTC. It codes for CASSSTSGGHSEQFF.

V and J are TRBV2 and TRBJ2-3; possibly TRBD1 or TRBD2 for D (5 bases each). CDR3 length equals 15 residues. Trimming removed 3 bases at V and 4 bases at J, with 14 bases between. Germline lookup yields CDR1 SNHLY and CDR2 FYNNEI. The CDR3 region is CASSEFRGPADTQYF. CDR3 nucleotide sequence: TGTGCCAGCAGTGAGTTCCGGGGACCTGCAGATACGCAGTATTTT.

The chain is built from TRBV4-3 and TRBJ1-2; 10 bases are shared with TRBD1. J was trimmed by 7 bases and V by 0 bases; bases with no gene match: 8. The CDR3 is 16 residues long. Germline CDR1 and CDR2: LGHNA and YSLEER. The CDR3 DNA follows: TGCGCCAGCAGCCAAGAAATTGGACAGGGGGGTGCTGGCTACACCTTC. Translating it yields CASSQEIGQGGAGYTF.

CDR3 DNA: TGTGCCAGCAGCACCGCTAGCGGGGGGACCACAGATACGCAGTATTTT. Amino acids: CASSTASGGTTDTQYF. The chain employs TRBV7-8 and TRBJ2-3; 11 bases are shared with TRBD2. J lost 2 bases, V lost 5 bases, and 6 bases had no gene match. The CDR3 has 16 amino acids. Germline CDR1 reads SGHVS; CDR2 reads FQNEAQ. Looking up the rest from reference TRBV7-8 and TRBJ2-3 gives the full variable domain: GAGVSQSPRYKVAKRGQDVALRCDPISGHVSLFWYQQALGQGPEFLTYFQNEAQLDKSGLPSDRFFAERPEGSVSTLKIQRTQQEDSAVYLCASSTASGGTTDTQYFGPGTRLTVL.

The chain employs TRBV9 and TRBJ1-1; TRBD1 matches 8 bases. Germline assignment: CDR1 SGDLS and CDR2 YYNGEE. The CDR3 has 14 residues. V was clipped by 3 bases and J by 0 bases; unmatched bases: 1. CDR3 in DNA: TGTGCCAGCAGCGAGACAGGGGTGAACACTGAAGCTTTCTTT. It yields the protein CASSETGVNTEAFF. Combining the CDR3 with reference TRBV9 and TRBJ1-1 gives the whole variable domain DSGVTQTPKHLITATGQRVTLRCSPRSGDLSVYWYQQSLDQGLQFLIQYYNGEERAKGNILERFSAQQFPDLHSELNLSSLELGDSALYFCASSETGVNTEAFFGQGTRLTVV.

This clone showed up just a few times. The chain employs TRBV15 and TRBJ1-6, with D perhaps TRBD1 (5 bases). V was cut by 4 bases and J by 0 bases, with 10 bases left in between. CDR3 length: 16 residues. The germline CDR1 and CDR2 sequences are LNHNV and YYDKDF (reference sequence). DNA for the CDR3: TGTGCCACCAGCACGACAGAGAGCTCCTATAATTCACCCCTCCACTTT. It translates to CATSTTESSYNSPLHF.

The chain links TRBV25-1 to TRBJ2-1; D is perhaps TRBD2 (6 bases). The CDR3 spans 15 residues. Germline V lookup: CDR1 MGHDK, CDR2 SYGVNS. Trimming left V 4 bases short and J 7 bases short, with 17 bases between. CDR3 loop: CASSGLTGVGNEQFF. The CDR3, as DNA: TGTGCCAGCAGTGGCCTCACGGGGGTAGGTAATGAGCAGTTCTTC.

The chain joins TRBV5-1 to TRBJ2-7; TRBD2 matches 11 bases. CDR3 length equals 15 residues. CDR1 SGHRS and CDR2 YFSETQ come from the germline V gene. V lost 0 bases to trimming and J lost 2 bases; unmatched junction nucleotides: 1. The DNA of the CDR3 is TGCGCCAGCAGCTTGGGACTAGCGGGGACCTACGAGCAGTACTTC. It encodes CASSLGLAGTYEQYF.

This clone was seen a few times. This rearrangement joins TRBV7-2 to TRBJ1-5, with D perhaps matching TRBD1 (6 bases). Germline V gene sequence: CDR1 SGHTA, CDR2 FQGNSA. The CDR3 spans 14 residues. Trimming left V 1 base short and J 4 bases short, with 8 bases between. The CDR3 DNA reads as TGTGCCAGCAGCTTAGGCACAGGGAATCAGCCCCAGCATTTT. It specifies CASSLGTGNQPQHF.